Listed below are T cell receptor beta chains from one sample, sequenced in a study of post-analysis software for immune sequencing data. TCRdb reprocessed the PCR reads with MiXCR, giving one entry per CDR3 protein. The sample gives 150,000 to 200,000 distinct CDR3 sequences, 30% of which show up once; 1.5% is in the top ten. Sequencing was done on a sample of blood. The receptor source for this set is a girl aged 5-17 years with multiple sclerosis. The CDR3 runs from the conserved cysteine through the conserved F or W. Each record gives: V gene, D gene, clone size, J gene, CDR3 protein. The D gene is left open where the match is weak. Size tells how often a clone was seen (once, few, many) or the class of an expanded clone, and some rows leave it out.

v_gene: TRBV4-1; d_gene: TRBD2; abundance: NA; j_gene: TRBJ2-4; CDR3aa: CASSPIGWRAGTKNIQYF
v_gene: TRBV28; d_gene: TRBD2; abundance: few; j_gene: TRBJ2-1; CDR3aa: CASRPTSGIGNEQFF
v_gene: TRBV6-5; d_gene: TRBD1; abundance: NA; j_gene: TRBJ2-5; CDR3aa: CASSSRDRQGETQYF
v_gene: TRBV27; d_gene: NA; abundance: NA; j_gene: TRBJ1-2; CDR3aa: CASRQERSGYTF
v_gene: TRBV29-1; d_gene: NA; abundance: many; j_gene: TRBJ1-2; CDR3aa: CSVEGAVGYTF
v_gene: TRBV6-5; d_gene: NA; abundance: many; j_gene: TRBJ2-1; CDR3aa: CASSYALMGNEQFF
v_gene: TRBV7-2; d_gene: NA; abundance: NA; j_gene: TRBJ2-3; CDR3aa: CASSSRRQGGDTQYF
v_gene: TRBV6-5; d_gene: TRBD1; abundance: NA; j_gene: TRBJ2-6; CDR3aa: CASSYDRTGAIGANVLTF
v_gene: TRBV12-3/TRBV12-4; d_gene: TRBD2; abundance: many; j_gene: TRBJ2-1; CDR3aa: CASKTSGISEFF
v_gene: TRBV20-1; d_gene: NA; abundance: few; j_gene: TRBJ1-5; CDR3aa: CSARDLGGDQPQHF
v_gene: TRBV6-1; d_gene: NA; abundance: NA; j_gene: TRBJ1-2; CDR3aa: CAGSEWQGLGYGYTF
v_gene: TRBV6-6; d_gene: NA; abundance: NA; j_gene: TRBJ2-2; CDR3aa: CASRVMSGELFF
v_gene: TRBV5-1; d_gene: NA; abundance: NA; j_gene: TRBJ2-3; CDR3aa: CASSRDKGTDTQYF
v_gene: TRBV7-9; d_gene: NA; abundance: NA; j_gene: TRBJ2-7; CDR3aa: CASSKMTVSYERYF
v_gene: TRBV28; d_gene: TRBD1; abundance: NA; j_gene: TRBJ2-1; CDR3aa: CASRGTALSSYNEQFF
v_gene: TRBV7-9; d_gene: NA; abundance: NA; j_gene: TRBJ1-2; CDR3aa: CASSPEAQKKYGYTF
v_gene: TRBV12-3/TRBV12-4; d_gene: NA; abundance: NA; j_gene: TRBJ2-5; CDR3aa: CASSLSGVGYNERYF
v_gene: TRBV28; d_gene: NA; abundance: many; j_gene: TRBJ2-3; CDR3aa: CASSISTDTQYF
v_gene: TRBV7-9; d_gene: TRBD1; abundance: NA; j_gene: TRBJ1-4; CDR3aa: CASSWGQDPKLFF
v_gene: TRBV5-1; d_gene: NA; abundance: NA; j_gene: TRBJ2-1; CDR3aa: CASSLMRDSYYNEQFF
v_gene: TRBV10-3; d_gene: NA; abundance: NA; j_gene: TRBJ1-5; CDR3aa: CAISESPGLSNRPQHF
v_gene: TRBV18; d_gene: NA; abundance: many; j_gene: TRBJ2-7; CDR3aa: CASSPGTNYEQYF
v_gene: TRBV20-1; d_gene: TRBD1; abundance: many; j_gene: TRBJ2-5; CDR3aa: CSAWGQGDQETQYF
v_gene: TRBV2; d_gene: NA; abundance: NA; j_gene: TRBJ2-5; CDR3aa: CAGSEAWTGEQYF
v_gene: TRBV20-1; d_gene: TRBD2; abundance: many; j_gene: TRBJ2-7; CDR3aa: CSATLREGRGYEQYF
v_gene: TRBV6-5; d_gene: TRBD1; abundance: few; j_gene: TRBJ1-2; CDR3aa: CASSYGTGAGYTF
v_gene: TRBV5-1; d_gene: NA; abundance: many; j_gene: TRBJ1-1; CDR3aa: CASSLIGGGTEAFF
v_gene: TRBV4-1; d_gene: NA; abundance: many; j_gene: TRBJ2-7; CDR3aa: CASSQDGGGSSYEQYF
v_gene: TRBV20-1; d_gene: NA; abundance: many; j_gene: TRBJ2-1; CDR3aa: CSARVYNEQFF
v_gene: TRBV29-1; d_gene: NA; abundance: many; j_gene: TRBJ2-4; CDR3aa: CSVGDQTAKNIQYF
v_gene: TRBV13; d_gene: NA; abundance: many; j_gene: TRBJ2-4; CDR3aa: CASSRRGDNIQYF
v_gene: TRBV29-1; d_gene: NA; abundance: few; j_gene: TRBJ2-5; CDR3aa: CSGEPSEETQYF
v_gene: TRBV5-6; d_gene: NA; abundance: NA; j_gene: TRBJ2-1; CDR3aa: CASSLFRNEQFF
v_gene: TRBV4-2; d_gene: TRBD1; abundance: NA; j_gene: TRBJ1-4; CDR3aa: CASSQGQGDEKLFF
v_gene: TRBV4-1; d_gene: NA; abundance: many; j_gene: TRBJ2-5; CDR3aa: CASSHVPGQETQYF
v_gene: TRBV20-1; d_gene: NA; abundance: once; j_gene: TRBJ1-5; CDR3aa: CSARTVSNQPQHF
v_gene: TRBV12-3/TRBV12-4; d_gene: NA; abundance: many; j_gene: TRBJ2-3; CDR3aa: CASSTVTDTQYF
v_gene: TRBV5-1; d_gene: NA; abundance: NA; j_gene: TRBJ1-4; CDR3aa: CASSPAGGTNEKLFF
v_gene: TRBV7-2; d_gene: NA; abundance: many; j_gene: TRBJ2-5; CDR3aa: CASSLAQSPETQYF
v_gene: TRBV28; d_gene: NA; abundance: NA; j_gene: TRBJ1-5; CDR3aa: CATREGPGQGQPQHF
v_gene: TRBV13; d_gene: TRBD2; abundance: NA; j_gene: TRBJ2-5; CDR3aa: CASSLGSSGRKTQYF
v_gene: TRBV7-9; d_gene: TRBD2; abundance: few; j_gene: TRBJ2-1; CDR3aa: CASSPHTSGETSDYNEQFF
v_gene: TRBV3-1; d_gene: NA; abundance: NA; j_gene: NA; CDR3aa: CASSQEGQAGYEQYF
v_gene: TRBV20-1; d_gene: NA; abundance: few; j_gene: TRBJ1-1; CDR3aa: CSARVYGPEAFF
v_gene: TRBV7-3; d_gene: TRBD2; abundance: NA; j_gene: TRBJ2-2; CDR3aa: CASSLEPSGIGELFF
v_gene: TRBV28; d_gene: TRBD1; abundance: many; j_gene: TRBJ2-3; CDR3aa: CASSLLGTGATNTQYF
v_gene: TRBV28; d_gene: TRBD1; abundance: NA; j_gene: TRBJ1-4; CDR3aa: CASIPGGSNEKLFF
v_gene: TRBV12-3/TRBV12-4; d_gene: TRBD1; abundance: NA; j_gene: TRBJ1-5; CDR3aa: CASTQGVEQPQHF
v_gene: TRBV7-9; d_gene: TRBD2; abundance: NA; j_gene: TRBJ2-7; CDR3aa: CASSDRDYSYEQYF